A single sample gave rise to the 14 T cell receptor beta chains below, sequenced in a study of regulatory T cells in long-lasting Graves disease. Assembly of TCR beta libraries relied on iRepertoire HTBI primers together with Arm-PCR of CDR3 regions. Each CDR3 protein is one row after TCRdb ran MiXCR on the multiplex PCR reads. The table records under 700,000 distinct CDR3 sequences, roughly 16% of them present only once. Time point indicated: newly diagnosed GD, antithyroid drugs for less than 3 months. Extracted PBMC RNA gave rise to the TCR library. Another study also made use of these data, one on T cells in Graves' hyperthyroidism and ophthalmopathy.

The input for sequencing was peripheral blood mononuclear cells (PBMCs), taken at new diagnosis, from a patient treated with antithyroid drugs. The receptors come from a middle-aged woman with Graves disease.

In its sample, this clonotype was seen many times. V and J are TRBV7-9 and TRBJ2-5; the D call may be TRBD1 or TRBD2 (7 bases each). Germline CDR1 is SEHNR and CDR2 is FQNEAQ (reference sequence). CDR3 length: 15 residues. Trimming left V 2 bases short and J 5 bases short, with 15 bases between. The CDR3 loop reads CASSLSRQGGETQYF. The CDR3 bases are TGTGCCAGCAGCTTATCCCGACAGGGAGGGGAGACCCAGTACTTC. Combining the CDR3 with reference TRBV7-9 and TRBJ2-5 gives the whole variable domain DTGVSQNPRHKITKRGQNVTFRCDPISEHNRLYWYRQTLGQGPEFLTYFQNEAQLEKSRLLSDRFSAERPKGSFSTLEIQRTEQGDSAMYLCASSLSRQGGETQYFGPGTRLLVL.

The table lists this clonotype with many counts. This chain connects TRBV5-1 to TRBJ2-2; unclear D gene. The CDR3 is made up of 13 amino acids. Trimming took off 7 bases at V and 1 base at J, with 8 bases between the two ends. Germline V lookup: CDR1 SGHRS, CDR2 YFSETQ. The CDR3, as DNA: TGCGCCAGCCGATCTGGGAACACCGGGGAGCTGTTTTTT. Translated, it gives CASRSGNTGELFF.

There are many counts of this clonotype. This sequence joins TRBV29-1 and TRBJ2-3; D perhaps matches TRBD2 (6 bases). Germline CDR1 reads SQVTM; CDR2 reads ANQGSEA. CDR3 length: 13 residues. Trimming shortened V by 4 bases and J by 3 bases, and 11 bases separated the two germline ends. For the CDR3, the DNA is TGCAGCGTTGTGGCGGGGAGAACAGATACGCAGTATTTT. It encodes CSVVAGRTDTQYF.

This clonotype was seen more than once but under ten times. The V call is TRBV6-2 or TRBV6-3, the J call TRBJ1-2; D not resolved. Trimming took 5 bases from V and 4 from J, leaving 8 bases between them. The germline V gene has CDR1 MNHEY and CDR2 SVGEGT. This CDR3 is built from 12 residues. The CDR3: CASSEIPYGYTF. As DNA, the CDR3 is TGTGCCAGCAGTGAGATTCCCTATGGCTACACCTTC.

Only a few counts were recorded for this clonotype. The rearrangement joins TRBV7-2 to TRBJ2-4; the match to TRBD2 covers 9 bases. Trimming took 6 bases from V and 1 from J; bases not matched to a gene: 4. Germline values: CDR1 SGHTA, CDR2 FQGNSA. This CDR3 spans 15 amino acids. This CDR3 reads CASRPSGGAKNIQYF. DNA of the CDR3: TGTGCCAGCAGACCCAGCGGGGGGGCCAAAAACATTCAGTACTTC. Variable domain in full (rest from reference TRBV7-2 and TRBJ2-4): GAGVSQSPSNKVTEKGKDVELRCDPISGHTALYWYRQSLGQGLEFLIYFQGNSAPDKSGLPSDRFSAERTGGSVSTLTIQRTQQEDSAVYLCASRPSGGAKNIQYFGAGTRLSVL.

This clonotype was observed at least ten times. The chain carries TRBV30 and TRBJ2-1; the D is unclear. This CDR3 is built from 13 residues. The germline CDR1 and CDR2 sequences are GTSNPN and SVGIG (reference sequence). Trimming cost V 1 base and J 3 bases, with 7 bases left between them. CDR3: CAWSGEDYNEQFF. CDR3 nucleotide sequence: TGTGCCTGGAGTGGTGAGGACTACAATGAGCAGTTCTTC.

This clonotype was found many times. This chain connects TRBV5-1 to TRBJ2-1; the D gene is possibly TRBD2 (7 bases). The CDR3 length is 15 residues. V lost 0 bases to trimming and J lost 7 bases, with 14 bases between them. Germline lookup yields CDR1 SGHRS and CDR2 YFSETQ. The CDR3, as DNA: TGCGCCAGCAGCTTGGGCGGGGGCCGTTGGAATGAGCAGTTCTTC. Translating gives CASSLGGGRWNEQFF.

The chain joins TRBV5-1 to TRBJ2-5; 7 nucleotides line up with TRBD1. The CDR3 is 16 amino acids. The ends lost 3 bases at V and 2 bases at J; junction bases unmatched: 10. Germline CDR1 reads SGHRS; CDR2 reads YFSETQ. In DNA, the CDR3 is TGCGCCAGCAGCTACTGGACAGGACACCCACAAGAGACCCAGTACTTC. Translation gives CASSYWTGHPQETQYF.

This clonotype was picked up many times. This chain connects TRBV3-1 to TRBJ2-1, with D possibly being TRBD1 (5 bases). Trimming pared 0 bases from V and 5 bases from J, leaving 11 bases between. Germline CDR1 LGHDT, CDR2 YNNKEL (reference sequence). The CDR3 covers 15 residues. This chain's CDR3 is CASSQEWAGNNEQFF. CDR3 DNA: TGTGCCAGCAGCCAAGAATGGGCAGGGAACAATGAGCAGTTCTTC.

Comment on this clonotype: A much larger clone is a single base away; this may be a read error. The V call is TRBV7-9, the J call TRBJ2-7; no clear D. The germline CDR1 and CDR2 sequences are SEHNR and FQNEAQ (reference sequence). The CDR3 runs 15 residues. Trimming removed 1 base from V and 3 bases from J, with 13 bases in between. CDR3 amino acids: CASSLGSASLYEQYF. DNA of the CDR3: TGTGCCAGCAGCTTAGGGTCGGCTAGTCTCTACGAGCAGTACTTC.

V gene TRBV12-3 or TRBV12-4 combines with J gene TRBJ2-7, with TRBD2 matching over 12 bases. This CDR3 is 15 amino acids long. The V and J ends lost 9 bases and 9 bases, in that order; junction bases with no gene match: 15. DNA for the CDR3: TGTGCCAGTAGTATGGCACTAGCGGGGGGCCGTCCGCAGTACTTC. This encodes CASSMALAGGRPQYF.

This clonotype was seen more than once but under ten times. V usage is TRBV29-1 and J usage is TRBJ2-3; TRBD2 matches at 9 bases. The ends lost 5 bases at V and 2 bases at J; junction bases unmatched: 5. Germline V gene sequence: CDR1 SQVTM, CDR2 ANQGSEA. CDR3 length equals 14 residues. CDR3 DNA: TGCAGCGTTAGGGCGGGGGGGCTCACAGATACGCAGTATTTT. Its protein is CSVRAGGLTDTQYF.

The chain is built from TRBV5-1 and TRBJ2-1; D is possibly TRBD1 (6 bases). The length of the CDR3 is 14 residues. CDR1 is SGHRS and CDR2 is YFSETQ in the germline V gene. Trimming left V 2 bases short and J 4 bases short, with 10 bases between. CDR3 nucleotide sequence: TGCGCCAGCAGCTTTCGGACAGCTTACAATGAGCAGTTCTTC. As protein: CASSFRTAYNEQFF.

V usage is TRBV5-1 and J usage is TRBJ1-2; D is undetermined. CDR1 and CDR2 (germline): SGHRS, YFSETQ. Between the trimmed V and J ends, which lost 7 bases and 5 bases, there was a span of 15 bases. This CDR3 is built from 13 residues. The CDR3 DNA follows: TGCGCCAGCTCAACTGAACAGACATATGGCTACACCTTC. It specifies CASSTEQTYGYTF.